This T cell receptor (beta chain) derives from a study of T cells in Graves' hyperthyroidism and ophthalmopathy. Study context: Peripheral blood was secured at the point of initial diagnosis, before any treatment. Study-level results: Most clonotypes that expanded in the thyroid above 0.001 also showed up in blood.

Amplification of TCR beta CDR3 regions was performed using RNA transcripts as template. HTBI primers drove first-round RT-PCR of the TCR CDR3. MiXCR, applied by TCRdb to the multiplex PCR reads, yields one record per CDR3 protein. The sample has a few hundred thousand distinct CDR3 sequences, roughly a sixth seen once. A few counts support this clonotype. Antigen unknown. Unmatched junction bases numbered 6, after V lost 5 bases and J lost 0 bases. This CDR3 is 15 amino acids long. CDR1 and CDR2 (germline): WNHNN, SYGVQD (reference sequence). The chain couples TRBV10-1 to TRBJ2-5; TRBD1 aligns across 7 bases. Sample: blood. This TCR derives from a woman between 50 and 59 years old with Graves' hyperthyroidism. CDR3 residues: CASSTRTGNQETQYF. The DNA for the CDR3 is TGCGCCAGCAGTACAAGGACAGGAAACCAAGAGACCCAGTACTTC.